A selection of T cell receptor beta chains follows, all from one sample in a study of blood T cell repertoires in COVID-19. Method: immunoSEQ multiplex PCR; TCRdb's copy keeps in-frame clones and lacks some. In the table there are hundreds of thousands of clones, 83% of which are singletons. Sequencing was done on a sample of peripheral blood. These receptors were taken from a woman in her forties with active or convalescent COVID-19. Each CDR3 is given with its conserved first and last residue. Each record gives: J gene, clone size, D gene, V gene, CDR3 length, CDR3 DNA, CDR3 protein. A D gene is named only where the DNA matches it firmly. Only part of the rows carry a size: once, few, many, or a class if the clone is expanded.

TRBJ1-5 | once | NA | TRBV7-8 | 14 | TGTGCCAGCAGCTTAGGGGCCCCCAATCAGCCCCAGCATTTT | CASSLGAPNQPQHF
TRBJ2-3 | NA | NA | TRBV5-5 | 15 | TGTGCCAGCAGCTTTATCAGCGGACGCACAGATACGCAGTATTTT | CASSFISGRTDTQYF
TRBJ2-7 | NA | NA | TRBV18 | 13 | TGTGCCAGCTCGGCGTACAGCTCCTACGAGCAGTACTTC | CASSAYSSYEQYF
TRBJ1-4 | NA | TRBD1 | TRBV5-8 | 19 | TGTGCCAGCAGCTTGGAGGGACAGGGGGCTTCCGCAACTAATGAAAAACTGTTTTTT | CASSLEGQGASATNEKLFF
TRBJ1-5 | NA | TRBD1 | TRBV7-8 | 15 | TGTGCCAGCAGCTCCTTTGGACAGGGAGTTCAGCCCCAGCATTTT | CASSSFGQGVQPQHF
TRBJ2-7 | NA | TRBD1 | TRBV2 | 13 | TGTGCCAGCAGTGATAGACAGGGGGACGAGCAGTACTTC | CASSDRQGDEQYF
TRBJ1-1 | NA | TRBD1 | TRBV11-2 | 15 | TGTGCCAGCAGCTTCCCCATTGGACAGGGCCATGAAGCTTTCTTT | CASSFPIGQGHEAFF
TRBJ1-1 | NA | NA | TRBV25-1 | 15 | TGTGCCAGCACCTCATCAAGGGGCTTGGGCACTGAAGCTTTCTTT | CASTSSRGLGTEAFF
TRBJ1-5 | NA | NA | TRBV27 | 15 | TGTGCCAGCAGTTTCGGGAGGGGGGGTAATCAGCCCCAGCATTTT | CASSFGRGGNQPQHF
TRBJ2-1 | NA | NA | TRBV11-2 | 16 | TGTGCCAGCAGCTTGGGCGGGGTGAGCTCCTACAATGAGCAGTTCTTC | CASSLGGVSSYNEQFF
TRBJ1-5 | NA | TRBD1 | TRBV15 | 15 | TGTGCCACCAGCAGGGAGGGACAGGCGGGCCAGCCCCAGCATTTT | CATSREGQAGQPQHF
TRBJ2-7 | NA | NA | TRBV6-5 | 11 | TGTGCCAGCACCAGGGCCTACGAGCAGTACTTC | CASTRAYEQYF
TRBJ2-1 | NA | TRBD2 | TRBV4-1 | 17 | TGCGCCAGCAGCCAAGGGGGGGGGACTAGCAGAAACAATGAGCAGTTCTTC | CASSQGGGTSRNNEQFF
TRBJ2-1 | NA | TRBD1 | TRBV27 | 14 | TGTGCCAGCAGTCAACGGACAGGGGGCAGTGAGCAGTTCTTC | CASSQRTGGSEQFF
TRBJ1-1 | NA | NA | TRBV5-1 | 16 | TGCGCCAGCAGCTTGGGGGCGCGGGGTTCGAACACTGAAGCTTTCTTT | CASSLGARGSNTEAFF
TRBJ1-1 | NA | NA | TRBV6-5 | 14 | TGTGCCAGCACCCCCCTTGGGGGGGCCCGGGAAGCTTTCTTT | CASTPLGGAREAFF
TRBJ2-3 | NA | NA | TRBV7-9 | 14 | TGTGCCAGCCACGGGCAGGGCGGGAAAGATACGCAGTATTTT | CASHGQGGKDTQYF
TRBJ1-1 | NA | NA | TRBV5-8 | 12 | TGTGCCAGCAGCTCCGTCGGGTGGCAAGCTTTCTTT | CASSSVGWQAFF
TRBJ1-2 | NA | NA | TRBV28 | 15 | TGTGCCAGCAGGAGGGATAAGACAGGAGATTATGGCTACACCTTC | CASRRDKTGDYGYTF
TRBJ2-1 | NA | TRBD2 | TRBV11-3 | 15 | TGTGCCAGCAGCTTCGAAGCGGGAGGACAAAATGAGCAGTTCTTC | CASSFEAGGQNEQFF
TRBJ1-2 | few | TRBD1 | TRBV2 | 13 | TGTGCCAGCAGTGAAGACAGGGGATATGGCTACACCTTC | CASSEDRGYGYTF
TRBJ1-5 | NA | NA | TRBV27 | 16 | TGTGCCAGCAGTTTGGGCAGGGGCCTGAGCAATCAGCCCCAGCATTTT | CASSLGRGLSNQPQHF
TRBJ2-5 | NA | NA | TRBV18 | 14 | TGTGCCAGCTCACCACCGTCACTCCAAGAGACCCAGTACTTC | CASSPPSLQETQYF
TRBJ1-5 | NA | NA | TRBV6-6 | 16 | TGTGCCAGCAGCCCCCCGCGAACAGAGTTTAATCAGCCCCAGCATTTT | CASSPPRTEFNQPQHF
TRBJ1-2 | NA | TRBD1 | TRBV6-5 | 14 | TGTGCCAGGCACCCCTCAGGGGGTTGGTATGGCTACACCTTC | CARHPSGGWYGYTF
TRBJ1-2 | NA | NA | TRBV19 | 13 | TGTGCCAGTAGTATACAGGTCCACTATGGCTACACCTTC | CASSIQVHYGYTF
TRBJ1-6 | NA | TRBD1 | TRBV29-1 | 13 | TGCAGCGTACAGGGGGCGGTTAATTCACCCCTCCACTTT | CSVQGAVNSPLHF
TRBJ1-3 | NA | NA | TRBV11-2 | 14 | TGTGCCAGCAGCCCCCTAGCGGCCGGAAACACCATATATTTT | CASSPLAAGNTIYF
TRBJ2-7 | NA | TRBD1 | TRBV25-1 | 16 | TGTGCCAGCGAGCCTACAGGGGGCCTCAGGTCGGGGGAGCAGTACTTC | CASEPTGGLRSGEQYF
TRBJ2-3 | few | NA | TRBV7-9 | 14 | TGTGCCAGCAGCGAGCGACCGACCACAGATACGCAGTATTTT | CASSERPTTDTQYF
TRBJ2-7 | few | NA | TRBV14 | 13 | TGTGCCAGCAGCCGAGGACTGGGCTACGAGCAGTACTTC | CASSRGLGYEQYF
TRBJ1-2 | NA | NA | TRBV14 | 15 | TGTGCCAGCAGCCACCGGCGGAACGCTAACTATGGCTACACCTTC | CASSHRRNANYGYTF
TRBJ1-2 | NA | TRBD1 | TRBV7-8 | 14 | TGTGCCAGCAGCTTATCGGGACAGGGCTATGGCTACACCTTC | CASSLSGQGYGYTF
TRBJ1-2 | NA | NA | TRBV4-1 | 12 | TGCGCCAGCAGCCCCCAGGCGGGGGGCTACACCTTC | CASSPQAGGYTF
TRBJ2-2 | NA | NA | TRBV9 | 13 | TGTGCCAGCAGCGTCCAGGACACCGGGGAGCTGTTTTTT | CASSVQDTGELFF
TRBJ2-7 | NA | NA | TRBV6-5 | 13 | TGTGCCAGCACCCCCGCGGGGTTAGACGAGCAGTACTTC | CASTPAGLDEQYF
TRBJ1-6 | NA | TRBD1 | TRBV27 | 16 | TGTGCCAGCAGTTTAGAAGGGGGCCCCTATAATTCACCCCTCCACTTT | CASSLEGGPYNSPLHF
TRBJ2-5 | NA | NA | TRBV6-2/TRBV6-3 | 16 | TGTGCCAGCAGTTTTGCGATCCGGGACTACCAAGAGACCCAGTACTTC | CASSFAIRDYQETQYF
TRBJ2-5 | NA | TRBD1 | TRBV29-1 | 15 | TGCAGCGTTGAGGGGACAGGGGGGGGGCGGGAGACCCAGTACTTC | CSVEGTGGGRETQYF
TRBJ1-2 | NA | NA | TRBV4-1 | 15 | TGCGCCAGCAGCCAAGATCAAAGGGGGGGCTATGGCTACACCTTC | CASSQDQRGGYGYTF
TRBJ2-3 | NA | NA | TRBV30 | 16 | TGTGCCTGGAGTGGAGCCGGGATTCTCATCACAGATACGCAGTATTTT | CAWSGAGILITDTQYF
TRBJ2-5 | NA | TRBD1 | TRBV5-1 | 18 | TGCGCCAGCAGCTCGGGAAGGGGGCCGGGTGGAAAGCAAGAGACCCAGTACTTC | CASSSGRGPGGKQETQYF
TRBJ2-2 | NA | TRBD2 | TRBV4-2 | 15 | TGTGCCAGCAGCCCCGTTGAGGGGAGGGCCGGGGAGCTGTTTTTT | CASSPVEGRAGELFF
TRBJ2-1 | once | NA | TRBV27 | 16 | TGTGCCAGCAGTCCCCGTGAAGCGGGCCCAGACAATGAGCAGTTCTTC | CASSPREAGPDNEQFF
TRBJ1-1 | NA | NA | TRBV19 | 14 | TGTGCCAGTAGAGGGGGGGTCAGTTCCACTGAAGCTTTCTTT | CASRGGVSSTEAFF